What follows is one TCR beta chain and its context. Its antigen is not known. The data belong to a study of T cell repertoires in cytomegalovirus infection. Study-level background: HLA-B-restricted CMV epitopes that are well studied were used alongside recently identified HLA-C-restricted ones. From public TCR beta signatures came an indication of both CMV infection and matching HLA type. Study findings and constraints: Cumulative public TCR beta family frequency identified carriers of CMV plus the relevant HLA. CMV-specific TCR beta clonotypes restricted by HLA-C dominated the ex vivo response.

TCRdb reprocessed the reads via MiXCR and lists one record per CDR3 protein. The repertoire holds about 340,000 distinct CDR3 sequences, 29% seen once, with 20% in the top ten. The CDR3 loop spans 15 amino acids. The trim removed 2 bases at V and 0 bases at J, leaving 2 bases unmatched. From germline, CDR1 is SGDLS and CDR2 YYNGEE. This sequence joins TRBV9 and TRBJ2-5, with 9 bases aligning to TRBD2. The TCR originated in a human donor in good health (CMV status not recorded). Some clones in this sample may be carry-over from other donors' samples. The material was cultured PBMCs, obtained from culture after CMV antigen stimulation. CDR3 sequence reads: CASSVASGNQETQYF. The CDR3 DNA sequence: TGTGCCAGCAGCGTGGCTAGCGGGAACCAAGAGACCCAGTACTTC.